This record concerns one T cell receptor beta chain sequence. It was with random hexamers that about 0.45 to 1 ug RNA was reverse transcribed. TCRdb used MiXCR to reprocess the immunoSEQ multiplex PCR reads, holding one entry per CDR3 protein. Of about 200,000 distinct CDR3 sequences listed, about 95% are singletons. The data are from a study of CD8 T cells in Susac syndrome. The V end lost 0 bases, the J end lost 8 bases, and 7 bases lay between the germline ends. The CDR3 is 12 residues long. The germline gives CDR1 PRHDT, CDR2 FYEKMQ (reference sequence). The source of this sequence is a human donor with multiple sclerosis. This rearrangement joins TRBV13 to TRBJ1-2; D uncertain. Specimen: CD4+ T cells from PBMCs. CDR3 coding DNA: TGTGCCAGCAGCTTAGGACAGCAGGGCTACACCTTC. The encoded protein is CASSLGQQGYTF.